Listed here are 18 T cell receptor beta chains from one sample, sequenced in a study of CD8 T cells in Susac syndrome. Random hexamers primed reverse transcription of about 0.5 to 1 ug RNA. Each CDR3 protein gets one entry after TCRdb re-called the immunoSEQ multiplex PCR reads with MiXCR. The table lists 170,000 or so distinct CDR3 sequences, 93% of them singletons. The sequenced material came from CD4+ T cells from PBMCs. These receptors originate from a human donor with multiple sclerosis.

This sequence joins TRBV28 and TRBJ1-4; D is possibly TRBD1 (6 bases). Trimming left V 6 bases short and J 3 bases short, with 14 bases between. This CDR3 is built from 15 residues. CDR1 and CDR2 from the germline V gene are MDHEN and SYDVKM. CDR3 amino acids: CASSPLTGANEKLFF. In DNA form, the CDR3 reads TGTGCCAGCAGCCCCCTGACAGGAGCTAATGAAAAACTGTTTTTT.

V and J are TRBV30 and TRBJ2-7, with 9 bases that match TRBD2. Germline-derived CDR1 and CDR2 are GTSNPN and SVGIG (reference sequence). The CDR3 totals 16 residues. V was clipped by 3 bases and J by 4 bases; unmatched bases: 13. The CDR3 here is CAWRKYAGTSSYEQYF. In nucleotides, the CDR3 is TGTGCCTGGAGGAAATACGCCGGGACTAGCTCTTACGAGCAGTACTTC.

The CDR3 nucleotides are TGTGCCAGCAGTATGACAGGCTCTGGAAACACCATATATTTT. This translates into CASSMTGSGNTIYF. The genes are TRBV2 and TRBJ1-3; the D gene is possibly TRBD1 (6 bases). V lost 5 bases and J lost 0, with 8 bases in between. CDR1 SNHLY and CDR2 FYNNEI come from the germline V gene. The CDR3 has 14 residues.

This chain uses TRBV11-1 with TRBJ2-1, with no clear D. V dropped 0 bases and J dropped 4 bases, with 4 bases sitting between them. Germline CDR1 reads SGHAT; CDR2 reads FQDESV (reference sequence). The CDR3 is 13 amino acids. CDR3 DNA sequence: TGTGCCAGCAGCTTAGCCACATACAATGAGCAGTTCTTC. This gives the protein CASSLATYNEQFF.

The V and J genes are TRBV30 and TRBJ2-5; no reliable D call. This CDR3 comprises 14 residues. V lost 0 bases and J 5 bases, leaving 13 bases between the germline ends. Germline CDR1 GTSNPN, CDR2 SVGIG (reference sequence). The CDR3 bases are TGTGCCTGGAGTGTAAAGGGTTTAGGGGAGACCCAGTACTTC. It encodes CAWSVKGLGETQYF.

In this sample, this clonotype turned up once. The V gene is TRBV19, the J gene TRBJ2-7; TRBD2 agrees at 9 bases. The V gene end was trimmed by 1 base and the J gene end by 2 bases; junction bases not matched to a gene: 3. In germline, CDR1 is LNHDA, CDR2 SQIVND (reference sequence). This CDR3 has 15 amino acids. CDR3 amino acids: CASSIAASGTYEQYF. Written as DNA, the CDR3 is TGTGCCAGTAGTATAGCGGCTAGCGGGACCTACGAGCAGTACTTC.

This clonotype showed up just once. The chain recombines TRBV7-3 with TRBJ2-3, with TRBD2 as a possible D gene (6 bases). The CDR3 sequence is 15 residues long. V was pared by 4 bases and J by 5 bases, with 16 bases between. CDR1 and CDR2 from the germline V gene are SGHTA and FQGTGA. DNA for the CDR3: TGTGCCAGCAGCTCCCATAGTGCCGGGGGAGATACGCAGTATTTT. Its protein is CASSSHSAGGDTQYF.

The table lists this clonotype with a count of one. The chain employs TRBV5-6 and TRBJ2-3; D might be TRBD2 (7 bases). This CDR3 comprises 16 residues. V was clipped by 1 base and J by 1 base, with 13 bases between them. CDR1 SGHDT and CDR2 YYEEEE come from the germline V gene. The CDR3 bases are TGTGCCAGCAGCTTGAAAGGGGGAGGGGGCACAGATACGCAGTATTTT. This gives the protein CASSLKGGGGTDTQYF.

V gene TRBV18 combines with J gene TRBJ1-2; D is undetermined. This CDR3 is 13 amino acids long. CDR1 is KGHSH and CDR2 is LQKENI in the germline V gene. Trimming cost V 4 bases and J 7 bases, with 13 bases left between them. The CDR3 sequence is CASSQGAVGGYTF. DNA for the CDR3: TGTGCCAGCTCACAAGGCGCGGTTGGTGGCTACACCTTC.

CDR3 residues: CSASDTGRYGYTF. CDR3 sequence (DNA): TGCAGTGCTTCAGACACAGGGCGTTATGGCTACACCTTC. The chain recombines TRBV20-1 with TRBJ1-2; D may be TRBD1 (6 bases). Trimming removed 5 bases from V and 5 bases from J, with 15 bases in between. Germline V gene sequence: CDR1 DFQATT, CDR2 SNEGSKA (reference sequence). CDR3 length: 13 amino acids.

This chain links TRBV29-1 with TRBJ2-7; D gene ambiguous. The germline gives CDR1 SQVTM, CDR2 ANQGSEA. V lost 1 base and J 2 bases, leaving 6 bases between the germline ends. CDR3 length equals 12 residues. The CDR3 loop is CSVEVQTYEQYF. CDR3 in DNA: TGCAGCGTTGAAGTTCAGACCTACGAGCAGTACTTC.

The chain joins TRBV12-3 or TRBV12-4 to TRBJ2-2; 9 bases agree with TRBD2. Trimming cost V 3 bases and J 6 bases; bases outside gene matches: 5. The CDR3 contains 15 residues. The DNA for the CDR3 is TGTGCCAGCAGTTTCGCTAGCGGGATAGCCGGGGAGCTGTTTTTT. As protein: CASSFASGIAGELFF.

This clonotype was recorded a few times. The J gene is TRBJ2-3, the V gene TRBV20-1, with D tentatively TRBD2 (5 bases). Trimming cost V 0 bases and J 6 bases, with 13 bases left between them. Germline CDR1 DFQATT, CDR2 SNEGSKA (reference sequence). This CDR3 region has 14 residues. CDR3 sequence: CSARDPRDSDTQYF. The CDR3 DNA sequence: TGCAGTGCTAGAGATCCGAGGGATTCGGATACGCAGTATTTT.

This clonotype has just a few counts. The chain recombines TRBV2 with TRBJ2-3; no clear D. The V gene lost 4 bases and the J gene lost 2 bases, with 10 bases spanning the gap. Germline CDR1 is SNHLY and CDR2 is FYNNEI. This CDR3 spans 14 amino acids. CDR3 loop: CASSVVADTDTQYF. The CDR3 DNA reads as TGTGCCAGCAGTGTTGTGGCGGACACAGATACGCAGTATTTT.

The chain employs TRBV6-5 and TRBJ2-5; TRBD2 agrees at 10 bases. CDR1 and CDR2 (germline): MNHEY, SVGAGI. V shed 6 bases and J 3 bases; nucleotides not matched to a gene: 7. The CDR3 runs 15 residues. CDR3 sequence: CASSSVAGGEETQYF. The CDR3 nucleotides read TGTGCCAGCAGCTCGGTAGCGGGGGGAGAAGAGACCCAGTACTTC.

CDR3 region: CASSQGASGTTTDTQYF. Here the CDR3 DNA reads TGCGCCAGCAGCCAAGGGGCTAGCGGAACTACTACAGATACGCAGTATTTT. The V and J genes are TRBV4-1 and TRBJ2-3, with 7 bases fitting TRBD2. Germline lookup yields CDR1 MGHRA and CDR2 YSYEKL. CDR3 length: 17 amino acids. Losses at the gene ends were 1 base for V and 3 bases for J; bases not matched to a gene: 10.

The gene calls are TRBV7-9 and TRBJ2-7; D not resolved. CDR3 size: 13 residues. Trimming took 1 base from V and 2 from J, leaving 6 bases between them. Germline CDR1 SEHNR, CDR2 FQNEAQ (reference sequence). This chain's CDR3 is CASSLGSTYEQYF. CDR3 DNA sequence: TGTGCCAGCAGCTTAGGTAGCACCTACGAGCAGTACTTC.

The rearrangement uses TRBV12-3 or TRBV12-4 and TRBJ1-2; D possibly corresponds to TRBD1 (5 bases). The CDR3 loop spans 14 amino acids. V gave up 4 bases and J gave up 6 bases, with 15 bases separating them. The CDR3 protein is CASSWGGRRDGYTF. CDR3 nucleotide sequence: TGTGCCAGCAGTTGGGGGGGAAGACGAGATGGCTACACCTTC.